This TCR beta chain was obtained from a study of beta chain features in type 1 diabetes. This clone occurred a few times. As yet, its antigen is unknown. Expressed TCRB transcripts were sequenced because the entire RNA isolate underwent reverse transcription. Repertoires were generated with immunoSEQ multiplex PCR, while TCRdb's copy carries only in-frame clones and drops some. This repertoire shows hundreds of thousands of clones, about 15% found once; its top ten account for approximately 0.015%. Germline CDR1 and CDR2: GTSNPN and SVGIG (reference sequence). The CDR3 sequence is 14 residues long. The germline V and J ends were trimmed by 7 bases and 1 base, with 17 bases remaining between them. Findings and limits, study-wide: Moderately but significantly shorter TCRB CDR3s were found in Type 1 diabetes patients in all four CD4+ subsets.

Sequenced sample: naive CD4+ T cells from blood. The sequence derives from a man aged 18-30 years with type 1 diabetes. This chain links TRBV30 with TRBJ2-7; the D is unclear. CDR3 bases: TGTGCCTCTAGGCGAAATTTCGGTTCCTACGAGCAGTACTTC. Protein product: CASRRNFGSYEQYF. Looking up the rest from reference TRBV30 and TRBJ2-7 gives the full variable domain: SQTIHQWPATLVQPVGSPLSLECTVEGTSNPNLYWYRQAAGRGLQLLFYSVGIGQISSEVPQNLSASRPQDRQFILSSKKLLLSDSGFYLCASRRNFGSYEQYFGPGTRLTVT.